This passage covers 9 T cell receptor beta chains from one sample sequenced in a study of T cell clones after liver transplantation. Sequencing used immunoSEQ multiplex PCR; TCRdb keeps in-frame clones, though not all of them. The data hold approximately 100,000 clones, with around four fifths observed a single time. Sequencing was performed on CD4+ T cells from blood, taken around 49 months after liver transplant. The receptors originated from a human patient who received a liver transplant. Among the T cells, some may be from the graft donor.

The CDR3 sequence is CASSVGGTEAFF. In DNA, the CDR3 is TGTGCCAGCAGCGTAGGGGGAACTGAAGCTTTCTTT. This chain links TRBV9 with TRBJ1-1; D uncertain. Trimming removed 0 bases at V and 5 bases at J, with 5 bases between. This CDR3 is 12 amino acids long. In germline, CDR1 is SGDLS, CDR2 YYNGEE.

This chain links TRBV11-1 with TRBJ2-7, with 10 bases fitting TRBD1. There are 16 residues in the CDR3. CDR1 is SGHAT, CDR2 FQDESV, per germline (reference sequence). With V trimmed by 3 bases and J by 1 base, 6 bases remained unmatched. The DNA for the CDR3 is TGTGCCAGCAGCTTGTTGTTGGGACAGGGGTCCTACGAGCAGTACTTC. This gives the protein CASSLLLGQGSYEQYF.

The chain has TRBV6-5 and TRBJ1-3; 9 nucleotides line up with TRBD1. Germline CDR1 and CDR2: MNHEY and SVGAGI. V was pared by 6 bases and J by 2 bases, with 5 bases of the junction left unmatched. This CDR3 has 15 residues. CDR3 residues: CASSPQGAAGNTIYF. For the CDR3, the DNA is TGTGCCAGCAGCCCACAGGGGGCTGCTGGAAACACCATATATTTT.

This clone has just one count. The V call is TRBV6-6, the J call TRBJ1-4; D possibly corresponds to TRBD1 (5 bases). Germline CDR1 and CDR2: MNHNY and SVGAGI (reference sequence). Trimming removed 5 bases from V and 7 bases from J, with 14 bases in between. The CDR3 covers 14 residues. Here the CDR3 DNA reads TGTGCCAGCAGTCGCAGGGATCGGTTTGAAAAACTGTTTTTT. Protein product: CASSRRDRFEKLFF.

The gene calls are TRBV7-9 and TRBJ2-5; D gene unclear. Germline CDR1 reads SEHNR; CDR2 reads FQNEAQ (reference sequence). This CDR3 spans 13 amino acids. Deletions cut 2 bases from V and 3 bases from J, with 7 bases between. The CDR3 loop reads CASSLHVEETQYF. The DNA for the CDR3 is TGTGCCAGCAGCTTACATGTGGAAGAGACCCAGTACTTC.

This clone is a singleton in its sample. The V gene is TRBV6-6, the J gene TRBJ2-7, with D unresolved. Trimming removed 5 bases at V and 5 bases at J, with 22 bases between. This CDR3 is 16 amino acids long. CDR1 is MNHNY and CDR2 is SVGAGI in the germline V gene (reference sequence). The CDR3, as DNA: TGTGCCAGCAGTCAGGCAGGAGTTGAACCCGACCACGAGCAGTACTTC. The encoded protein is CASSQAGVEPDHEQYF.

There are a few counts of this clone. The genes are TRBV7-9 and TRBJ2-5, with 8 nucleotides matching TRBD1. V lost 5 bases and J lost 3; bases outside the gene matches: 8. Germline CDR1 reads SEHNR; CDR2 reads FQNEAQ (reference sequence). This CDR3 has 15 residues. The DNA of the CDR3 is TGTGCCAGCAGCCCCGGACAGGGCGGTAAAGAGACCCAGTACTTC. Translated, it gives CASSPGQGGKETQYF. Full variable domain (missing parts from reference TRBV7-9 and TRBJ2-5): DTGVSQNPRHKITKRGQNVTFRCDPISEHNRLYWYRQTLGQGPEFLTYFQNEAQLEKSRLLSDRFSAERPKGSFSTLEIQRTEQGDSAMYLCASSPGQGGKETQYFGPGTRLLVL.

The chain joins TRBV7-9 to TRBJ1-5; the D is unclear. The CDR3 covers 14 residues. The V and J ends lost 1 base and 0 bases respectively, with 4 bases between them. CDR1 and CDR2 from the germline V gene are SEHNR and FQNEAQ (reference sequence). CDR3: CASSLVGSNQPQHF. The DNA for the CDR3 is TGTGCCAGCAGCTTAGTTGGTAGCAATCAGCCCCAGCATTTT. The full variable domain, its missing parts supplied by reference TRBV7-9 and TRBJ1-5, is DTGVSQNPRHKITKRGQNVTFRCDPISEHNRLYWYRQTLGQGPEFLTYFQNEAQLEKSRLLSDRFSAERPKGSFSTLEIQRTEQGDSAMYLCASSLVGSNQPQHFGDGTRLSIL.

This chain uses TRBV15 with TRBJ1-6, with TRBD1 matching 10 bases. The CDR3 runs to 15 residues. Per the germline V gene, CDR1 is LNHNV and CDR2 is YYDKDF (reference sequence). With V trimmed by 3 bases and J by 9 bases, 5 bases remained unmatched. CDR3 nucleotide sequence: TGTGCCACCAGCAGGCCGGACAGGGGGATTTCACCCCTCCACTTT. It yields the protein CATSRPDRGISPLHF.